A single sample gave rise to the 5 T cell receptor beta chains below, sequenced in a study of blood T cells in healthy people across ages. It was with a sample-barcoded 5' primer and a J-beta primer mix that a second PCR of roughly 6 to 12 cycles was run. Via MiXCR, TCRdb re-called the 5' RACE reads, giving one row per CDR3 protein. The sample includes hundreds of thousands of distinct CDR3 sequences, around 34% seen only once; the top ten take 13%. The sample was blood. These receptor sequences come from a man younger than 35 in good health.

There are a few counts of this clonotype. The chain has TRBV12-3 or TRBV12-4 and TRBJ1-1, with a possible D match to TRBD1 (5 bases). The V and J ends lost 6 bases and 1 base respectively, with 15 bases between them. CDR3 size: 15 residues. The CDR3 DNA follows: TGTGCCAGCAGCCCTAACAGGATAGGGAACACTGAAGCTTTCTTT. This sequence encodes CASSPNRIGNTEAFF.

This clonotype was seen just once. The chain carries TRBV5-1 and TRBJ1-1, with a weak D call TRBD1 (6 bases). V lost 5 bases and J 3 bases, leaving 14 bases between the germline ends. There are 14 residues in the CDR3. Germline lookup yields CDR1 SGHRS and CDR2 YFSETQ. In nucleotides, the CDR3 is TGCGCCAGCAGTAATGGACAGCCGGACACTGAAGCTTTCTTT. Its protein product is CASSNGQPDTEAFF.

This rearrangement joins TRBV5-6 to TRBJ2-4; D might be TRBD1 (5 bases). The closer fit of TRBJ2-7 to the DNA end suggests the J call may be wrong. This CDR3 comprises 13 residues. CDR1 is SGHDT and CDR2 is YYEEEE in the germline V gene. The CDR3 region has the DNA TGTGCCAGCAGCACAGACAGCTACTACGAGCAGTACTTC. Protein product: CASSTDSYYEQYF.

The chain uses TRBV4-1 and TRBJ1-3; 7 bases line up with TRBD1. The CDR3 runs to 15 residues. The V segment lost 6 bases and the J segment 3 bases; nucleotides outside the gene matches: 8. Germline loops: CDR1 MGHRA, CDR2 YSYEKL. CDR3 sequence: CASRRPGGGGNTIYF. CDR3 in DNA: TGCGCCAGCAGGCGTCCAGGGGGTGGTGGAAACACCATATATTTT.

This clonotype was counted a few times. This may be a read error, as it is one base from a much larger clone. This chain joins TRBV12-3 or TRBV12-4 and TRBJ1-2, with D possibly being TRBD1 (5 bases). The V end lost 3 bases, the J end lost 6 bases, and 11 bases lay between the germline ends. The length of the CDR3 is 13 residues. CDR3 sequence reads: CASSFGGSHGYTF. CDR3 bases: TGTGCCAGCAGTTTTGGGGGATCCCATGGCTACACCTTC.